Here is one T cell receptor beta chain with its context. This clonotype was detected a few times. Its antigen remains unidentified. The input lacks base qualities; no much larger clone sits a single base away. Library creation used 5' RACE. These reads were obtained on a NextSeq 500. In the TCR library protocol, unique molecular identifiers were attached to individual cDNA molecules to correct for PCR bias and sequencing error. Both TCR alpha and beta chains were sequenced, and tight co-correlation was observed between alpha and beta sequence abundances in each sample. Per the source publication's procedure: Decombinator V4 was used to annotate TCR sequences for V gene, J gene and CDR3. TCRs were defined as expanded if a significant change between any two time points was detected under a Poisson model with p below 0.0001. TCR abundances were normalised to the total number of TCRs sequenced in each sample and reported as counts per million. MAIT TCRs were defined by TRAV1-2 paired with TRAJ12, TRAJ20 or TRAJ33, and iNKT TCRs by TRAV10 paired with TRAJ18. VDJdb, accessed 1 November 2021, was searched for CMV, EBV and SARS-CoV-2 annotated TCRs, excluding TCRs annotated for multiple antigens. The raw public reads went through TCRdb reprocessing: fastp at Q25, MiXCR clone calling, in-frame beta chains kept. Here each entry gathers all rows of one CDR3 protein and keeps the most common genes and DNA. TCRdb, rather than the study authors, made the V and J calls. A total of tens of thousands of distinct CDR3 sequences appear in this sample, approximately 13% of them only once. Around 4.6% of the sample lies in the top ten.

The germline V gene yields MNHNS for CDR1 and SASEGT for CDR2. The junction shows trimming of 6 bases on V and 4 bases on J, plus 13 bases between the germline ends. Reading from cysteine to phenylalanine, the CDR3 counts 15 amino acids. Only CDR3 DNA remains: 45 bases, in frame from the first base. The data derive from a study of early T cells in non-severe SARS-CoV-2 infection (dated by TCRdb to about 2021). About the study as a whole: Because TCR sequencing relied on bulk RNA taken from unsorted whole blood, pairing of alpha and beta chains was not possible. Summary of the overall study and its limitations: VDJdb matching was skewed toward anti-spike CD8 responses and likely underestimated virus-specific expansions, missing private and CD4 specificities.

A case-control design nested within a healthcare worker cohort in London, UK, was used, with weekly nasopharyngeal swab PCR tests and blood sampling performed. Healthcare workers were recruited between 23 and 31 March 2020, during the week of the UK lockdown, and were followed weekly for up to about 15 weeks. The sequence joins TRBV6-1 to TRBJ2-6; the D gene cannot be named for sure. The sequenced sample was whole blood. The TCR comes from an adult who was a healthcare worker with PCR-confirmed SARS-CoV-2 infection or an uninfected control (not recorded which). The DNA reads as follows: TGTGCCAGCAGGAATCCGTCTCTGGGGGCCAACGTCCTGACTTTC. Its protein product is CASRNPSLGANVLTF.